The sequence of this T cell receptor beta chain was determined in a study of blood T cell repertoires in COVID-19. Study summary: T cells, B-cell-depleted T cells, or PBMCs supplied cDNA or gDNA.

CDR1 and CDR2 from the germline V gene are LGHDT and YNNKEL (reference sequence). This CDR3 comprises 15 residues. Trimming took 4 bases from V and 2 from J, leaving 12 bases between them. Under the authors' procedure: Reference gene primer amplification yielded estimated nucleated cell counts. The protocol was immunoSEQ multiplex PCR, while the TCRdb copy is restricted to in-frame clones and leaves out a portion. V and J calls plus clone size are reproduced from that table; the DNA served to infer D and trimming. This table has about 330,000 clones, 83% appearing once. The sequence came from a woman aged 45 to 65 with acute or convalescent COVID-19. Sequenced: peripheral blood. The V gene is TRBV3-1 (or the pseudogene TRBV3-2), the J gene TRBJ2-1; D is perhaps TRBD1 (6 bases). CDR3 DNA sequence: TGTGCCAGCAGCCCCGGGACACCCACCTACAATGAGCAGTTCTTC. Its translation: CASSPGTPTYNEQFF.